These T cell receptor beta chains were read from a single sample in a study of T-cell memory formation after mild COVID-19. TCRdb independently ran MiXCR on the 5' RACE reads; one entry per CDR3 protein. The sample has about 110,000 distinct CDR3 sequences, more than 15% seen once; the top ten hold 25% to 30%. The specimen sequenced was PBMCs or a T cell subset sorted from them (not recorded which). The source is an adult woman who had mild COVID-19 (a few samples of this study predate the infection). Cell type and time point are not known. CDR3s include the opening cysteine and the closing phenylalanine or tryptophan. A D gene is named only where the DNA matches it firmly. Where a row states a size, it is once, few, many or the class of an expanded clone; other rows omit it.

many	-	TRBV11-1	TRBJ2-1	CASSWGRHNEQFF	TGTGCCAGCAGCTGGGGCAGGCACAATGAGCAGTTCTTC
-	TRBD1	TRBV10-3	TRBJ2-7	CAIEDRDRGGEQYF	TGTGCCATCGAAGACCGGGACAGGGGTGGCGAGCAGTACTTC
-	-	TRBV5-5	TRBJ2-4	CASSLNGGLTDIQYF	TGTGCCAGCAGCTTGAATGGGGGGCTCACTGACATTCAGTACTTC
few	-	TRBV24-1	TRBJ2-1	CATSDHRGGGSYNEQFF	TGTGCCACCAGTGATCACAGGGGAGGAGGCTCCTACAATGAGCAGTTCTTC
-	-	TRBV10-3	TRBJ1-1	CAISGPRGINTEAFF	TGTGCCATCAGTGGTCCGAGGGGGATCAACACTGAAGCTTTCTTT
few	-	TRBV9	TRBJ1-1	CASSAQGFTEAFF	TGTGCCAGCAGCGCCCAAGGGTTCACTGAAGCTTTCTTT
once	-	TRBV15	TRBJ1-1	CATSRDRAGMDTEAFF	TGTGCCACCAGCAGAGATCGGGCCGGTATGGACACTGAAGCTTTCTTT
many	TRBD1	TRBV20-1	TRBJ2-7	CSARIGGQGREQYF	TGCAGTGCTAGGATCGGGGGACAGGGGCGCGAGCAGTACTTC
few	-	TRBV19	TRBJ2-7	CASSSSHRTYEQYF	TGTGCCAGTAGTTCGTCACACAGGACCTACGAGCAGTACTTC
-	-	TRBV9	TRBJ2-1	CASTHGPLAYNEQFF	TGTGCCAGCACCCACGGACCCCTGGCATACAATGAGCAGTTCTTC
-	TRBD2	TRBV7-8	TRBJ2-1	CASSPRLAGGKDEQFF	TGTGCCAGCAGCCCCCGACTAGCGGGGGGCAAGGATGAGCAGTTCTTC
-	-	TRBV14	TRBJ1-2	CASSQARLYGYTF	TGTGCCAGCAGCCAAGCACGGCTATATGGCTACACCTTC
few	-	TRBV13	TRBJ1-2	CASSSRLEYGYTF	TGTGCCAGCAGCTCCCGGCTGGAGTATGGCTACACCTTC
few	-	TRBV28	TRBJ2-7	CGSGRGYEQYF	TGTGGTTCGGGCAGGGGCTACGAGCAGTACTTC
-	TRBD2	TRBV3-1	TRBJ2-3	CASSLPGLAIDTQYF	TGTGCCAGCAGTCTTCCGGGACTAGCGATAGATACGCAGTATTTT
-	-	TRBV27	TRBJ1-6	CASSQNGGSYNSPLHF	TGTGCCAGCAGTCAAAATGGGGGCTCCTATAATTCACCCCTCCACTTT
few	TRBD1	TRBV5-1	TRBJ2-7	CASSLVEGAVEQYF	TGCGCCAGCAGCTTGGTCGAGGGGGCCGTCGAGCAGTACTTC
few	-	TRBV11-2	TRBJ2-3	CASSFGWNTDTQYF	TGTGCCAGCAGCTTTGGTTGGAACACAGATACGCAGTATTTT
-	-	TRBV20-1	TRBJ2-1	CSASAESSYNEQFF	TGCAGTGCTAGCGCGGAAAGCTCCTACAATGAGCAGTTCTTC
few	-	TRBV2	TRBJ2-7	CASSRWSSSYEQYF	TGTGCCAGCAGTCGTTGGTCGAGCTCCTACGAGCAGTACTTC
-	TRBD1	TRBV25-1	TRBJ1-1	CASSGMDRGISEAFF	TGTGCCAGCAGTGGTATGGACAGGGGGATTTCTGAAGCTTTCTTT
-	-	TRBV5-6	TRBJ1-1	CASSEDSYMNTEAFF	TGTGCCAGCAGCGAGGACAGCTACATGAACACTGAAGCTTTCTTT
-	-	TRBV7-6	TRBJ2-7	CASSLPLSGGTYEQYF	TGTGCCAGCAGCTTACCCCTCAGTGGGGGAACCTACGAGCAGTACTTC
-	-	TRBV27	TRBJ1-1	CASSLGEPGWITEAFF	TGTGCCAGCAGTTTAGGGGAACCAGGATGGATAACTGAAGCTTTCTTT
few	-	TRBV12-3/TRBV12-4	TRBJ2-1	CASSLLGPTPYNEQFF	TGTGCCAGCAGTTTATTAGGACCCACCCCGTACAATGAGCAGTTCTTC
few	-	TRBV3-1	TRBJ1-2	CASSRTGWDYGYTF	TGTGCCAGCAGCCGGACTGGGTGGGACTATGGCTACACCTTC
-	TRBD2	TRBV24-1	TRBJ2-1	CATSLSGTSGLSSYNEQFF	TGTGCCACCAGTCTCTCCGGGACTAGCGGATTGAGCTCCTACAATGAGCAGTTCTTC
many	-	TRBV7-9	TRBJ2-3	CASNHEGQTQYF	TGTGCCAGCAACCACGAGGGACAAACGCAGTATTTT
-	TRBD1	TRBV6-5	TRBJ1-2	CASSPVLSQGANGYTF	TGTGCCAGCAGTCCCGTTCTGTCCCAGGGGGCGAATGGCTACACCTTC
-	-	TRBV7-6	TRBJ2-1	CASSLEAPLEQFF	TGTGCCAGCAGCTTAGAGGCCCCCCTTGAGCAGTTCTTC
few	-	TRBV11-2	TRBJ1-4	CASSLEGRARSTNEKLFF	TGTGCCAGCAGCTTAGAAGGGAGGGCGAGGTCAACTAATGAAAAACTGTTTTTT
-	-	TRBV7-6	TRBJ2-1	CASSPGLLSYNEQFF	TGTGCCAGCAGCCCAGGGCTACTTTCCTACAATGAGCAGTTCTTC
many	TRBD2	TRBV11-3	TRBJ2-1	CASSLFAGGPNNEQFF	TGTGCCAGCAGCTTATTTGCGGGGGGGCCGAACAATGAGCAGTTCTTC
few	TRBD2	TRBV2	TRBJ2-7	CASTLAGPSSYEQYF	TGTGCCAGCACCCTAGCGGGACCTAGCTCCTACGAGCAGTACTTC
few	-	TRBV29-1	TRBJ2-5	CSARWDSQETQYF	TGCAGCGCCCGCTGGGACTCCCAAGAGACCCAGTACTTC
-	-	TRBV7-9	TRBJ2-7	CASSSEGKYEQYF	TGTGCCAGCAGCTCAGAGGGCAAGTACGAGCAGTACTTC
-	TRBD2	TRBV7-6	TRBJ2-1	CASTRLAGDRNEQFF	TGTGCCAGCACCAGACTAGCGGGAGACCGCAATGAGCAGTTCTTC
few	TRBD2	TRBV29-1	TRBJ2-1	CSVSSGPSYNEQFF	TGCAGCGTCTCTAGCGGGCCTTCATACAATGAGCAGTTCTTC
-	-	TRBV7-8	TRBJ2-5	CASSQFTVETQETQYF	TGTGCCAGCAGCCAATTCACGGTCGAGACACAAGAGACCCAGTACTTC
few	-	TRBV29-1	TRBJ2-5	CSVRWILYQETQYF	TGCAGCGTTCGGTGGATCCTCTACCAAGAGACCCAGTACTTC
few	TRBD2	TRBV7-9	TRBJ2-1	CASRGGRLAGGSRSYNEQFF	TGTGCCAGCAGGGGGGGAAGACTAGCGGGAGGATCGCGCTCCTACAATGAGCAGTTCTTC
-	-	TRBV4-2	TRBJ2-3	CASSQDLGRVVSDTQYF	TGTGCCAGCAGCCAAGATCTGGGCAGGGTTGTTTCAGATACGCAGTATTTT
-	-	TRBV20-1	TRBJ1-2	CSARGDGSYGYTF	TGCAGTGCTAGGGGCGACGGATCCTATGGCTACACCTTC
-	-	TRBV6-2/TRBV6-3	TRBJ1-1	CASSYVVDYTEAFF	TGTGCCAGCAGTTACGTAGTGGATTACACTGAAGCTTTCTTT
-	TRBD1	TRBV20-1	TRBJ1-2	CSARDLGRRSGTGGIGYTF	TGCAGTGCTAGAGATCTAGGGAGACGTTCCGGGACAGGGGGCATTGGCTACACCTTC
-	TRBD1	TRBV7-9	TRBJ2-7	CASSPGTGDEQYF	TGTGCCAGCAGCCCCGGGACAGGGGACGAGCAGTACTTC
few	-	TRBV19	TRBJ1-2	CASRVGHGYTF	TGTGCCAGTAGGGTTGGTCACGGCTACACCTTC
-	TRBD2	TRBV20-1	TRBJ2-3	CSASNPSGGNTQYF	TGCAGTGCTAGTAACCCCTCGGGAGGTAATACGCAGTATTTT
-	-	TRBV6-1	TRBJ1-2	CASSESQLLGINYGYTF	TGTGCCAGCAGTGAAAGTCAGCTACTGGGGATTAACTATGGCTACACCTTC
many	TRBD2	TRBV14	TRBJ2-1	CASSPKETSDEQFF	TGTGCCAGCAGCCCGAAAGAGACTAGCGATGAGCAGTTCTTC
-	TRBD1	TRBV7-6	TRBJ2-2	CASHPGGDTGELFF	TGTGCCAGCCACCCAGGGGGCGACACCGGGGAGCTGTTTTTT
-	TRBD2	TRBV3-1	TRBJ2-7	CASSPGGDLQGEQYF	TGTGCCAGCAGCCCCGGGGGGGATCTGCAGGGCGAGCAGTACTTC
-	-	TRBV5-1	TRBJ1-1	CASSLVGPSSAEAFF	TGCGCCAGCAGCTTGGTAGGACCATCCTCCGCAGAAGCTTTCTTT
-	TRBD2	TRBV12-3/TRBV12-4	TRBJ2-3	CASSSSWTSATDTQYF	TGTGCCAGCAGTTCCAGTTGGACTAGCGCCACAGATACGCAGTATTTT
few	-	TRBV25-1	TRBJ2-7	CASSKEGRVEAEQYF	TGTGCCAGCAGTAAGGAGGGCAGGGTAGAGGCCGAGCAGTACTTC
-	TRBD2	TRBV4-3	TRBJ2-1	CASSLLPSRERRERNEQFF	TGCGCCAGCAGCCTACTCCCGAGTCGGGAGAGGCGGGAGAGAAATGAGCAGTTCTTC
-	-	TRBV27	TRBJ2-1	CASSWDVSSYNEQFF	TGTGCCAGCAGTTGGGACGTCAGCTCCTACAATGAGCAGTTCTTC
few	-	TRBV5-1	TRBJ1-5	CASSPEPLPNQPQHF	TGCGCCAGCAGCCCCGAGCCCCTTCCCAATCAGCCCCAGCATTTT